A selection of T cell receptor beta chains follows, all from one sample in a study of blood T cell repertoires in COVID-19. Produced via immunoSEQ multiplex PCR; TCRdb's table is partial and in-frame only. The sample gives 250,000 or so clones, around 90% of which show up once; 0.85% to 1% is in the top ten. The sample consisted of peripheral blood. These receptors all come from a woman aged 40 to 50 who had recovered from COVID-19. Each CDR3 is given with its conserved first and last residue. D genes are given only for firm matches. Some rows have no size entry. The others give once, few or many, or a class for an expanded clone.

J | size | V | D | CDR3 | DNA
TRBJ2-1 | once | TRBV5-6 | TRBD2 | CASSLTGGRDNEQFF | TGTGCCAGCAGCTTGACAGGCGGGAGGGACAATGAGCAGTTCTTC
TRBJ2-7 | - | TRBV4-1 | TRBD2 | CASSHPGLAGLSYEQYF | TGCGCCAGCAGCCACCCGGGACTAGCGGGCTTATCCTACGAGCAGTACTTC
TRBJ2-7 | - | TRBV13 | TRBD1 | CASSYGQAFEQYF | TGTGCCAGCAGCTATGGACAGGCTTTCGAGCAGTACTTC
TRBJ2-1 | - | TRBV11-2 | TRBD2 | CASSRIPGLAIDEQFF | TGTGCCAGCAGCCGGATACCGGGACTAGCTATCGATGAGCAGTTCTTC
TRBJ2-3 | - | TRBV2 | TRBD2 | CASSENPGGRTDTQYF | TGTGCCAGCAGTGAAAATCCGGGAGGGCGGACAGATACGCAGTATTTT
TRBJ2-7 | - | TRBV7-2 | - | CASTTGGSTYEQYF | TGTGCCAGTACAACTGGAGGCAGTACCTACGAGCAGTACTTC
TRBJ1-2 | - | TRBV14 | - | CASSQGGYYGYTF | TGTGCCAGCAGCCAAGGCGGGTACTATGGCTACACCTTC
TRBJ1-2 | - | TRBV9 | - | CASNLRPGGNYGYTF | TGTGCCAGCAATCTAAGACCGGGGGGCAACTATGGCTACACCTTC
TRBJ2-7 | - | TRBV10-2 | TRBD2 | CASSERKGTTSYEQYF | TGCGCCAGCAGTGAACGAAAGGGGACTACTTCCTACGAGCAGTACTTC
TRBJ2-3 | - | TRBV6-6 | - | CASSTRLAQYF | TGTGCCAGCTCAACTAGGCTTGCGCAGTATTTT
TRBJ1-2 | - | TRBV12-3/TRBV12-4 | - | CASSLVQGYGYTF | TGTGCCAGCAGTTTAGTACAGGGCTATGGCTACACCTTC
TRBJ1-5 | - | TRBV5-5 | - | CASSQLVADNQPQHF | TGTGCCAGCAGCCAGTTGGTGGCAGACAATCAGCCCCAGCATTTT
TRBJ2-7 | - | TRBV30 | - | CAWSGRDTWNEQYF | TGTGCCTGGAGTGGACGGGACACTTGGAACGAGCAGTACTTC
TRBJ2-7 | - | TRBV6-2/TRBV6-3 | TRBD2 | CASSPRASGKTGNEQYF | TGTGCCAGCAGTCCCCGGGCTAGCGGGAAGACGGGGAACGAGCAGTACTTC
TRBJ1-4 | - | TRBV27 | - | CASSFGGTNEKLFF | TGTGCCAGCAGTTTTGGGGGCACTAATGAAAAACTGTTTTTT
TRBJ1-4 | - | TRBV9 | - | CASNEGGRDEKLFF | TGTGCCAGTAACGAGGGGGGGCGCGATGAAAAACTGTTTTTT
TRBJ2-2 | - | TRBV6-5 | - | CASAPGSSSGELFF | TGTGCCAGCGCCCCGGGATCATCCTCCGGGGAGCTGTTTTTT
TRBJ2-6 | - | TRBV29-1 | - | CSVGEGDSSGANVLTF | TGCAGCGTTGGCGAGGGAGATTCGTCCGGGGCCAACGTCCTGACTTTC
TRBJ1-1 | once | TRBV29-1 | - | CSVPRAGGLNTEAFF | TGCAGCGTTCCAAGGGCGGGGGGCCTGAACACTGAAGCTTTCTTT
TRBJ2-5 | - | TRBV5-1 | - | CASSPSRSASRETQYF | TGCGCCAGCAGCCCCTCTCGCTCGGCTAGCAGGGAGACCCAGTACTTC
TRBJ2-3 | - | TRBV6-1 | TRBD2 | CASYEGGLAGAPARGTDTQYF | TGTGCCAGCTATGAAGGGGGACTAGCGGGAGCGCCTGCACGTGGCACAGATACGCAGTATTTT
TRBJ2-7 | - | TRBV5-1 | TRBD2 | CASSWGLGYEQYF | TGCGCCAGCAGCTGGGGACTAGGCTACGAGCAGTACTTC
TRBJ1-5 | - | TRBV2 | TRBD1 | CASSLRTGDQPQHF | TGTGCCAGCAGCCTCCGGACAGGGGATCAGCCCCAGCATTTT
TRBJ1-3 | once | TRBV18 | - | CASSPLPSGVSGNTIYF | TGTGCCAGCTCACCCTTACCTTCGGGAGTCTCTGGAAACACCATATATTTT
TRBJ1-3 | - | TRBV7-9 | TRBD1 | CASQGDASSGNTIYF | TGTGCCAGCCAGGGGGACGCGAGCTCTGGAAACACCATATATTTT
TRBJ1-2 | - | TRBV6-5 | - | CASSTPQGTNYGYTF | TGTGCCAGCAGTACGCCCCAGGGCACAAACTATGGCTACACCTTC
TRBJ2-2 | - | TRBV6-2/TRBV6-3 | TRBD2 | CASSYIGAGGRTGELFF | TGTGCCAGCAGTTACATAGGAGCGGGAGGCCGAACCGGGGAGCTGTTTTTT
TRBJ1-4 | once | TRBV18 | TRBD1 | CASSPTGYYEKLFF | TGTGCCAGCTCACCGACAGGGTACTATGAAAAACTGTTTTTT
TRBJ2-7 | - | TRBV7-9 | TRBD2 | CASTQDGLASYEQYF | TGTGCCAGCACCCAGGACGGACTAGCGTCCTACGAGCAGTACTTC
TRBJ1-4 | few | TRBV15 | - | CATSREPTGNEKLFF | TGTGCCACCAGCAGAGAGCCTACAGGGAATGAAAAACTGTTTTTT
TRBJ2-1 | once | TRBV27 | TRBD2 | CASRTGSRGLAGGVYNEQFF | TGTGCCAGCCGAACGGGGTCCAGGGGACTAGCGGGAGGGGTCTACAATGAGCAGTTCTTC
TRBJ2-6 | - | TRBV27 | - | CASSRTFAGANVLTF | TGTGCCAGCAGCCGCACTTTCGCCGGGGCCAACGTCCTGACTTTC
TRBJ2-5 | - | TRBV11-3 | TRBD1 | CASSPRAGTGGFPTQYF | TGTGCCAGCAGCCCCCGGGCCGGGACAGGGGGCTTCCCGACCCAGTACTTC